The 22 T cell receptor beta chains reported below all come from one sample, sequenced in a study of shared T cell receptors in the human thymus. Profiled with immunoSEQ multiplex PCR; TCRdb holds only in-frame clones, not every one. The sample shows around 730,000 clones, approximately 83% of them seen only once. This sample also belongs to another study, concerning human thymus T cells.

Sequencing was performed on thymocytes. The receptors originated from a girl under three years old with a congenital heart defect.

The V call is TRBV5-1, the J call TRBJ2-1; 7 nucleotides align to TRBD1. This CDR3 spans 13 amino acids. Germline CDR1 reads SGHRS; CDR2 reads YFSETQ. Trimming at V came to 2 bases and at J to 8 bases, leaving 4 bases not matched to a gene. The CDR3 nucleotides read TGCGCCAGCAGCTTCGACAGGGCCGATGAGCAGTTCTTC. Its translation: CASSFDRADEQFF. Full variable domain (rest looked up from reference TRBV5-1 and TRBJ2-1): KAGVTQTPRYLIKTRGQQVTLSCSPISGHRSVSWYQQTPGQGLQFLFEYFSETQRNKGNFPGRFSGRQFSNSRSEMNVSTLELGDSALYLCASSFDRADEQFFGPGTRLTVL.

This clone was detected a few times. The V and J genes are TRBV6-5 and TRBJ1-1; maybe TRBD1 (6 bases). The CDR3 spans 12 residues. Germline V gene data show CDR1 as MNHEY and CDR2 as SVGAGI. Trimming cost V 10 bases and J 4 bases, with 13 bases left between them. This CDR3 reads CATRGDGTEAFF. The CDR3 nucleotides are TGTGCCACCAGGGGAGACGGCACTGAAGCTTTCTTT.

This chain joins TRBV7-5 and TRBJ2-5; TRBD2 is the table's D call, not checked against the DNA. TRBV7-5 is an annotated pseudogene. The CDR3 contains 16 residues. CDR3 sequence reads: CARSIFGGTIQETQYF. The CDR3 DNA is TGTGCCAGAAGCATTTTCGGAGGGACGATCCAAGAGACCCAGTACTTC.

This clone was picked up one time. The chain employs TRBV2 and TRBJ1-2; 7 bases align to TRBD1. Germline V gives CDR1 SNHLY, CDR2 FYNNEI. The CDR3 is made up of 17 amino acids. Trimming took 4 bases from V and 3 from J; bases not matched to a gene: 14. The CDR3 protein is CASSGLRGTDYYYGYTF. CDR3 DNA sequence: TGTGCCAGCAGTGGGTTAAGGGGGACAGATTATTACTATGGCTACACCTTC.

The V and J genes are TRBV18 and TRBJ1-1; 11 bases agree with TRBD1. The V and J ends lost 4 bases and 6 bases, in that order; junction bases with no gene match: 1. The CDR3 runs 13 residues. Germline loops: CDR1 KGHSH, CDR2 LQKENI. CDR3 region: CASSRDRGAEAFF. CDR3 in DNA: TGTGCCAGCTCACGGGACAGGGGGGCTGAAGCTTTCTTT. The variable domain in full, with the rest retrieved from reference TRBV18 and TRBJ1-1, is NAGVMQNPRHLVRRRGQEARLRCSPMKGHSHVYWYRQLPEEGLKFMVYLQKENIIDESGMPKERFSAEFPKEGPSILRIQQVVRGDSAAYFCASSRDRGAEAFFGQGTRLTVV.

The chain is built from TRBV28 and TRBJ1-1; D gene ambiguous. The CDR3 length is 12 residues. Germline V gives CDR1 MDHEN, CDR2 SYDVKM. V was pared by 7 bases and J by 1 base, with 7 bases between. The CDR3 bases are TGTGCCAGCAATCGGGGGAACACTGAAGCTTTCTTT. Translated: CASNRGNTEAFF.

The chain uses TRBV18 and TRBJ1-2; 11 nucleotides align to TRBD1. CDR3 length equals 15 residues. Germline V gene data show CDR1 as KGHSH and CDR2 as LQKENI. The V segment lost 3 bases and the J segment 10 bases; nucleotides outside the gene matches: 10. DNA of the CDR3: TGTGCCAGCTCACCCACCGGGACAGGGGGGGATGACTACACCTTC. As protein: CASSPTGTGGDDYTF.

This clone has only one observation. The chain carries TRBV5-6 and TRBJ1-2, with D tentatively TRBD1 (6 bases). The CDR3 contains 12 residues. The germline gives CDR1 SGHDT, CDR2 YYEEEE. V was trimmed by 0 bases and J by 8 bases, leaving 8 bases between them. The CDR3 sequence is CASSLERGGYTF. CDR3 DNA: TGTGCCAGCAGCTTGGAGAGGGGGGGCTACACCTTC.

This chain joins TRBV4-1 and TRBJ2-1, with D possibly TRBD2 on 6 matching bases. The CDR3 has 15 amino acids. Per germline, CDR1 MGHRA and CDR2 YSYEKL. The ends were cut back, 4 bases at V and 4 bases at J, with 14 bases in the middle. The DNA for the CDR3 is TGCGCCAGCAGCCCCCGGGGGATCCTTTACAATGAGCAGTTCTTC. Translating gives CASSPRGILYNEQFF.

The rearrangement links TRBV11-2 to TRBJ2-7; 8 positions agree with TRBD2. The length of the CDR3 is 16 residues. Germline assignment: CDR1 SGHAT and CDR2 FQNNGV. The junction had 11 bases not matched to a gene; V was cut back by 5 bases and J by 2 bases. The CDR3 here is CASSPPERGNTYEQYF. The CDR3 DNA is TGTGCCAGCAGCCCTCCCGAGCGGGGGAATACCTACGAGCAGTACTTC.

CDR3 loop: CASSVGRSPYEQYF. As DNA, the CDR3 is TGTGCCAGCAGCGTAGGGAGGTCTCCTTACGAGCAGTACTTC. This chain joins TRBV9 and TRBJ2-7; weak D call: TRBD2 (5 bases). The CDR3 has 14 amino acids. Deletions cut 0 bases from V and 4 bases from J, with 11 bases between. In germline, CDR1 is SGDLS, CDR2 YYNGEE.

V usage is TRBV6-5 and J usage is TRBJ1-2; the D gene is possibly TRBD1 (5 bases). V was shortened by 6 bases and J by 5 bases, with 19 bases between the two germline ends. The length of the CDR3 is 15 residues. The germline CDR1 and CDR2 sequences are MNHEY and SVGAGI. Written as DNA, the CDR3 is TGTGCCAGCAGCCCCCTCAAAGGGGTTAATTATGGCTACACCTTC. It yields the protein CASSPLKGVNYGYTF.

The chain links TRBV7-2 to TRBJ2-7, with 8 bases that match TRBD2. After removal of 2 bases from V and 6 bases from J, the junction contained 6 bases not matched to a gene. CDR1 SGHTA and CDR2 FQGNSA come from the germline V gene. This CDR3 is built from 14 residues. CDR3 nucleotides: TGTGCCAGCAGCTTAAGGCTAGCGGGCCCCGAGCAGTACTTC. It codes for CASSLRLAGPEQYF.

J is TRBJ2-1 and V is TRBV15; D may be TRBD2 (9 bases). Looked up from germline, CDR1 is LNHNV and CDR2 is YYDKDF (reference sequence). Deletions cut 0 bases from V and 9 bases from J, with 30 bases between. This CDR3 has 20 amino acids. For the CDR3, the DNA is TGTGCCACCAGCAGAGATCGGTCGTCAGGGGGCCAGCGGGGGGCCCCTGAGCAGTTCTTC. As protein: CATSRDRSSGGQRGAPEQFF.

V gene TRBV28 combines with J gene TRBJ1-6; D might be TRBD1 (5 bases). This CDR3 is 18 amino acids long. Between the trimmed V and J ends, which lost 5 bases and 0 bases, there was a span of 17 bases. Germline assignment: CDR1 MDHEN and CDR2 SYDVKM. The CDR3 loop reads CASSKTGSLSSYNSPLHF. DNA for the CDR3: TGTGCCAGCAGTAAAACAGGTTCCCTTAGCTCCTATAATTCACCCCTCCACTTT.

This clone was detected once. The rearrangement uses TRBV7-6 and TRBJ2-3; 10 bases align to TRBD2. The V and J ends lost 1 base and 2 bases, in that order; junction bases with no gene match: 21. Germline lookup yields CDR1 SGHVS and CDR2 FNYEAQ. The CDR3 has 22 residues. The CDR3, as DNA: TGTGCCAGCAGCTTAGGGGCGGAGGCTAGCGGGGGACAAACCCTCATCACAGATACGCAGTATTTT. It is translated as CASSLGAEASGGQTLITDTQYF. Full variable domain (outside the CDR3, taken from reference TRBV7-6 and TRBJ2-3): GAGVSQSPRYKVTKRGQDVALRCDPISGHVSLYWYRQALGQGPEFLTYFNYEAQQDKSGLPNDRFSAERPEGSISTLTIQRTEQRDSAMYRCASSLGAEASGGQTLITDTQYFGPGTRLTVL.

The V gene is TRBV21-1, the J gene TRBJ2-2; the D call TRBD2 from the table was never checked on the DNA. TRBV21-1 is annotated as a pseudogene. This CDR3 is 19 amino acids long. Written as DNA, the CDR3 is TGTGCCAGCAGCAAATGGACGACTAGCGGGGGCCCGAACACCGGGGAGCTGTTTTTT. Protein: CASSKWTTSGGPNTGELFF.

The chain uses TRBV19 and TRBJ1-2, with D possibly being TRBD1 (6 bases). Germline CDR1 and CDR2: LNHDA and SQIVND (reference sequence). V was shortened by 7 bases and J by 4 bases, with 22 bases between the two germline ends. CDR3 length: 16 amino acids. The CDR3, as DNA: TGTGCCAGTATGGGGCCACAGGGCGTTCCCCTCTATGGCTACACCTTC. Its translation is CASMGPQGVPLYGYTF.

V is TRBV5-1 and J is TRBJ1-2, with TRBD1 as a possible D gene (6 bases). Germline CDR1 is SGHRS and CDR2 is YFSETQ. The CDR3 covers 15 residues. V was shortened by 5 bases and J by 5 bases, with 19 bases between the two germline ends. As DNA, the CDR3 is TGCGCCAGCAGGTCTACAAACAGGGCTCCATATGGCTACACCTTC. Translated: CASRSTNRAPYGYTF.

The chain is built from TRBV28 and TRBJ1-3, with TRBD1 as a possible D gene (6 bases). Per germline, CDR1 MDHEN and CDR2 SYDVKM. This CDR3 region has 15 residues. The germline V and J ends were trimmed by 6 bases and 0 bases, with 12 bases remaining between them. CDR3 bases: TGTGCCAGCAGCCAAACAGGGAACTCTGGAAACACCATATATTTT. Protein sequence: CASSQTGNSGNTIYF. The complete variable domain, with remaining parts taken from reference TRBV28 and TRBJ1-3, reads DVKVTQSSRYLVKRTGEKVFLECVQDMDHENMFWYRQDPGLGLRLIYFSYDVKMKEKGDIPEGYSVSREKKERFSLILESASTNQTSMYLCASSQTGNSGNTIYFGEGSWLTVV.

The gene calls are TRBV10-2 and TRBJ2-5, with 9 nucleotides matching TRBD1. The CDR3 has 13 residues. V was pared by 4 bases and J by 3 bases, with 0 bases of the junction left unmatched. CDR1 and CDR2 from the germline V gene are WSHSY and SAAADI. CDR3 sequence (DNA): TGCGCCAGCAGTGGACAGGGGGAAGAGACCCAGTACTTC. Translated: CASSGQGEETQYF.

The genes are TRBV27 and TRBJ1-2; 8 bases map to TRBD1. Germline V gene sequence: CDR1 MNHEY, CDR2 SMNVEV (reference sequence). After removal of 8 bases from V and 8 bases from J, the junction contained 4 bases not matched to a gene. This CDR3 contains 11 residues. The CDR3 DNA sequence: TGTGCCAGCTGGACAGGGCACGGCTACACCTTC. Its translation: CASWTGHGYTF.